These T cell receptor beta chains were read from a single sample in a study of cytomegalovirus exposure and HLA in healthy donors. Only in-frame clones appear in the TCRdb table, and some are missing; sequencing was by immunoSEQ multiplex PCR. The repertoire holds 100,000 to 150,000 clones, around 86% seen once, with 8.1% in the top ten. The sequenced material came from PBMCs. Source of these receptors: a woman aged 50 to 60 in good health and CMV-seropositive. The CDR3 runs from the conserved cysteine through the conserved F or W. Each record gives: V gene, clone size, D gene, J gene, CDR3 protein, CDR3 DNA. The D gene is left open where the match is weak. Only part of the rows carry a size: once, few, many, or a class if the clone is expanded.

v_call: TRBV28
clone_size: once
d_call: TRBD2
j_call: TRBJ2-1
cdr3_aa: CASSFRVPLAGGKSSYNEQFF
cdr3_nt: TGTGCCAGCAGTTTTCGGGTCCCTCTAGCGGGAGGGAAGAGCTCCTACAATGAGCAGTTCTTC

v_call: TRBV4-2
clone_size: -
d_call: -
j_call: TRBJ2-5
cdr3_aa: CASSHDRQETQYF
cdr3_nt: TGTGCCAGCAGTCACGACAGGCAAGAGACCCAGTACTTC

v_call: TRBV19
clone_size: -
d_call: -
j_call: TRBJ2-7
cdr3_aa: CASSARGQYNIYEQYF
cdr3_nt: TGTGCCAGTAGTGCCAGGGGTCAGTATAACATCTACGAGCAGTACTTC

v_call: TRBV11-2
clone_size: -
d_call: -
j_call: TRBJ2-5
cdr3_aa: CASSSGTFQETQYF
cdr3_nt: TGTGCCAGCAGCTCTGGGACTTTCCAAGAGACCCAGTACTTC

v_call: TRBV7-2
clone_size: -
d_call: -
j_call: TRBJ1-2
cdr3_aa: CASSPRQAFSYGYTF
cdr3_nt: TGTGCCAGCAGCCCGAGACAGGCTTTTTCCTATGGCTACACCTTC

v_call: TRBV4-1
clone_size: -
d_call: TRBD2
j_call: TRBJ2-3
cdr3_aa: CASGLAGITDTQYF
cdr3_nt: TGCGCCAGCGGGCTAGCGGGCATTACAGATACGCAGTATTTT

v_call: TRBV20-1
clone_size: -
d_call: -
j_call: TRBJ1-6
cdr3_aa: CSASRNSPLHF
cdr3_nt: TGCAGTGCTAGTAGAAATTCACCCCTCCACTTT

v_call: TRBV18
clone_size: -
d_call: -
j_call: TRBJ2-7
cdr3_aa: CASSPLNGVGSISYEQYF
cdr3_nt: TGTGCCAGCTCACCACTTAACGGGGTAGGGTCGATCTCCTACGAGCAGTACTTC

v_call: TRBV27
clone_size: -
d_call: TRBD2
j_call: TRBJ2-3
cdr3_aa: CASRLAGAADTQYF
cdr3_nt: TGTGCCAGCAGACTAGCGGGAGCGGCAGATACGCAGTATTTT

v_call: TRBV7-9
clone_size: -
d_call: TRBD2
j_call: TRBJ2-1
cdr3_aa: CASSGPGLAGLSSYNEQFF
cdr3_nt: TGTGCCAGCAGCGGGCCGGGACTAGCGGGATTGAGCTCCTACAATGAGCAGTTCTTC